A single sample is the source of the 22 T cell receptor beta chains below, sequenced in a study of shared clonotypes between healthy human individuals (dated by TCRdb to the early 2020s). CD8 naive samples were obtained by positive selection for CCR7 among CD45RO-negative cells, yielding a CD45RA+CCR7+ population from which TemRA cells were excluded. Receptor amplification or capture employed the immunoSEQ multiplex PCR assay. The source is immuneACCESS, and TCRdb retained only in-frame sequences with V and J called. Part of the clones is not carried over; for the studies checked, unresolved V genes explain less than half of this, and the remainder is unexplained. This sample has about 2.1 million clones in its table, and around 93% of those were observed once. The biggest ten clones account for about 1.5% of the sample. The sample comprised naive CD8+ T cells from PBMCs. The meaning of the sample's cell subset or site label: CD45RA+CCR7+. The receptor set was obtained from a man aged 18 to 29 in good health. Some clones in this sample may be carry-over from other donors' samples.

Points on this clone: The same CDR3 also results from other DNA sequences found in this sample. The chain carries TRBV4-1 and TRBJ1-2, with no clear D. In germline, CDR1 is MGHRA, CDR2 YSYEKL. The germline V and J ends were trimmed by 0 bases and 0 bases, with 5 bases remaining between them. The CDR3 is 14 residues long. In nucleotides, the CDR3 is TGCGCCAGCAGCCAAGATCTAGCTAACTATGGCTACACCTTC. This codes for CASSQDLANYGYTF.

This chain links TRBV4-1 with TRBJ2-7; D remains ambiguous. Germline V gives CDR1 MGHRA, CDR2 YSYEKL. The CDR3 length is 13 residues. V gave up 6 bases and J gave up 5 bases, with 14 bases separating them. CDR3 DNA sequence: TGCGCCAGCAGTCCCATCCAGGTTGACGAGCAGTACTTC. Translation gives CASSPIQVDEQYF.

This clone was observed once. The chain is built from TRBV6-6 and TRBJ1-1; D is uncertain. This CDR3 is built from 15 residues. The germline V and J ends were trimmed by 4 bases and 2 bases, with 14 bases remaining between them. Germline CDR1 is MNHNY and CDR2 is SVGAGI (reference sequence). This chain's CDR3 is CASSSLATVNTEAFF. The CDR3 bases are TGTGCCAGCAGTTCTTTAGCGACTGTTAACACTGAAGCTTTCTTT.

The CDR3 bases are TGTGCCAGCAGCCCGGCACGGGACGCAATCGGCTTCTTT. This encodes CASSPARDAIGFF. The chain links TRBV4-2 to TRBJ1-1, with D possibly matching TRBD1 (5 bases). The CDR3 is 13 residues long. The ends were cut back, 4 bases at V and 14 bases at J, with 20 bases in the middle. Germline V gene lookup returns CDR1 LGHNA and CDR2 YNFKEQ.

The chain links TRBV19 to TRBJ2-2, with TRBD1 matching over 9 bases. CDR1 LNHDA and CDR2 SQIVND come from the germline V gene (reference sequence). This CDR3 has 15 amino acids. J lost 4 bases, V lost 4 bases, and 4 bases had no gene match. The CDR3 DNA reads as TGTGCCAGTAGTAGGGACAGGGTGGTCACCGGGGAGCTGTTTTTT. This translates into CASSRDRVVTGELFF.

The CDR3 DNA follows: TGTGCCAGCAGTTTATCTTGGACAGGGCAAAACTATGGCTACACCTTC. It yields the protein CASSLSWTGQNYGYTF. J is TRBJ1-2 and V is TRBV27, with 8 bases matching TRBD1. Germline V CDR1 and CDR2: MNHEY, SMNVEV (reference sequence). V dropped 0 bases and J dropped 2; count of bases not matched to a gene: 5. This CDR3 is 16 amino acids long.

Concerning this clone: This sample also contains other DNA sequences that code for the same CDR3. The chain recombines TRBV7-9 with TRBJ2-2, with D tentatively TRBD2 (5 bases). The CDR3 has 15 amino acids. The germline V gene encodes CDR1 SEHNR and CDR2 FQNEAQ (reference sequence). V was shortened by 5 bases and J by 5 bases, with 15 bases between the two germline ends. CDR3 coding DNA: TGTGCCAGCAGCCCAGTACTAGAAAATACCGGGGAGCTGTTTTTT. This sequence encodes CASSPVLENTGELFF.

The chain carries TRBV13 and TRBJ2-3; 7 positions agree with TRBD1. The CDR3 loop spans 15 amino acids. Germline V gene lookup returns CDR1 PRHDT and CDR2 FYEKMQ (reference sequence). Trimming cost V 6 bases and J 1 base; bases outside gene matches: 7. The DNA of the CDR3 is TGTGCCAGCAGGCGACAGGGATGGGGCACAGATACGCAGTATTTT. Its protein is CASRRQGWGTDTQYF.

This clone has just a few counts. The rearrangement links TRBV12-5 to TRBJ2-1; D not resolved. This CDR3 contains 14 residues. V was shortened by 1 base and J by 5 bases, with 9 bases between the two germline ends. Germline CDR1 is LGHNT and CDR2 is FRNRAP. CDR3 nucleotides: TGTGCTAGTGGTTTGGCGGGTATCGACAATGAGCAGTTCTTC. Its protein product is CASGLAGIDNEQFF. The full variable domain, completed using reference TRBV12-5 and TRBJ2-1, is DARVTQTPRHKVTEMGQEVTMRCQPILGHNTVFWYRQTMMQGLELLAYFRNRAPLDDSGMPKDRFSAEMPDATLATLKIQPSEPRDSAVYFCASGLAGIDNEQFFGPGTRLTVL.

The chain employs TRBV7-2 and TRBJ2-3; D perhaps matches TRBD2 (5 bases). There are 15 residues in the CDR3. Germline V CDR1 and CDR2: SGHTA, FQGNSA. The ends were cut back, 3 bases at V and 6 bases at J, with 16 bases in the middle. The CDR3 region is CASSFLGIAKDTQYF. The CDR3 DNA follows: TGTGCCAGCAGCTTCCTCGGAATAGCGAAGGATACGCAGTATTTT.

V usage is TRBV14 and J usage is TRBJ1-3; D is undetermined. The germline V and J ends were trimmed by 6 bases and 0 bases, with 15 bases remaining between them. The germline CDR1 and CDR2 sequences are SGHDN and FVKESK. The CDR3 covers 16 residues. The CDR3 DNA is TGTGCCAGCAGTCCTGAGTGGGCGAGCTCTGGAAACACCATATATTTT. As protein: CASSPEWASSGNTIYF. The full variable domain, completed using reference TRBV14 and TRBJ1-3, is EAGVTQFPSHSVIEKGQTVTLRCDPISGHDNLYWYRRVMGKEIKFLLHFVKESKQDESGMPNNRFLAERTGGTYSTLKVQPAELEDSGVYFCASSPEWASSGNTIYFGEGSWLTVV.

J is TRBJ2-5 and V is TRBV9; D may be TRBD1 or TRBD2 (5 bases each). Germline V gives CDR1 SGDLS, CDR2 YYNGEE. This CDR3 is 16 amino acids long. V shed 1 base and J shed 0 bases, with 13 bases lying between them. The CDR3 DNA sequence: TGTGCCAGCAGCGTATATTGGGGGAGCAACCAAGAGACCCAGTACTTC. Its protein product is CASSVYWGSNQETQYF.

This chain connects TRBV6-1 to TRBJ1-2, with TRBD1 matching over 9 bases. V was clipped by 6 bases and J by 5 bases; unmatched bases: 4. The length of the CDR3 is 13 residues. The germline gives CDR1 MNHNS, CDR2 SASEGT. The CDR3 loop is CASREQGAYGYTF. For the CDR3, the DNA is TGTGCCAGCAGAGAACAGGGGGCGTATGGCTACACCTTC.

The CDR3 bases are TGTGCCAGCAGCCCCAGCGTAGCGTCCAGCGATGAGCAGTTCTTC. This gives the protein CASSPSVASSDEQFF. V gene TRBV9 combines with J gene TRBJ2-1; D may be TRBD2 (5 bases). The CDR3 contains 15 residues. CDR1 is SGDLS and CDR2 is YYNGEE in the germline V gene. The ends were cut back, 4 bases at V and 8 bases at J, with 19 bases in the middle.

This sequence joins TRBV28 and TRBJ2-1; TRBD2 agrees at 10 bases. This CDR3 comprises 17 residues. Germline CDR1 and CDR2: MDHEN and SYDVKM. Trimming took 2 bases from V and 3 from J; bases not matched to a gene: 7. CDR3 DNA: TGTGCCAGCAGTTTAGGGCTAGCGGGAGTAAGCTACAATGAGCAGTTCTTC. It encodes CASSLGLAGVSYNEQFF.

V and J are TRBV10-3 and TRBJ2-7; D could derive from TRBD1 or TRBD2 (5 bases each). Germline values: CDR1 ENHRY, CDR2 SYGVKD. V was cut by 4 bases and J by 0 bases, with 7 bases left in between. The CDR3 sequence is 13 residues long. The CDR3 sequence: CAISAGPSYEQYF. The CDR3 DNA reads as TGTGCCATCAGTGCGGGGCCCTCCTACGAGCAGTACTTC.

The V and J genes are TRBV7-2 and TRBJ2-4; 10 bases map to TRBD1. V shed 5 bases and J 14 bases; nucleotides not matched to a gene: 12. Looked up from germline, CDR1 is SGHTA and CDR2 is FQGNSA. CDR3 length: 14 amino acids. CDR3 nucleotide sequence: TGTGCCAGCAGCATGCCCGGGACAGGGGATCAAGAGTACTTC. It encodes CASSMPGTGDQEYF.

This clone has only one observation. This chain connects TRBV5-1 to TRBJ1-2, with a weak D call TRBD1 (6 bases). This CDR3 comprises 16 residues. V was clipped by 0 bases and J by 4 bases, with 16 bases between them. Per the germline V gene, CDR1 is SGHRS and CDR2 is YFSETQ. The chain's CDR3 is CASSLDLTGFGYGYTF. The CDR3 DNA sequence: TGCGCCAGCAGCTTGGACTTAACAGGGTTCGGCTATGGCTACACCTTC.

The chain has TRBV6-1 and TRBJ1-2, with TRBD1 identical over 9 bases. Germline assignment: CDR1 MNHNS and CDR2 SASEGT. The CDR3 runs 17 residues. The V segment lost 0 bases and the J segment 8 bases; nucleotides outside the gene matches: 13. The DNA of the CDR3 is TGTGCCAGCAGTGAAGCTTTTGGGTTACAGGGGGCGAGCGGCTACACCTTC. Translated, it gives CASSEAFGLQGASGYTF.

V usage is TRBV19 and J usage is TRBJ1-3; TRBD1 matches 7 bases. There are 15 residues in the CDR3. V trimming: 7 bases; J trimming: 0 bases; junction bases outside the gene matches: 6. Germline loops: CDR1 LNHDA, CDR2 SQIVND (reference sequence). The CDR3 loop is CASIRDRDSGNTIYF. In DNA, the CDR3 is TGTGCCAGTATCAGGGACAGAGACTCTGGAAACACCATATATTTT.

The chain links TRBV11-2 to TRBJ2-2, with D perhaps matching TRBD1 or TRBD2 (5 bases each). Germline values: CDR1 SGHAT, CDR2 FQNNGV. This CDR3 is built from 15 residues. Trimming stripped 6 bases from V and 3 bases from J, with 14 bases between. The CDR3 coding sequence is TGTGCCAGCAGTACCAAGATGGGGGACACCGGGGAGCTGTTTTTT. Protein sequence: CASSTKMGDTGELFF. The complete variable domain, with remaining parts taken from reference TRBV11-2 and TRBJ2-2, reads EAGVAQSPRYKIIEKRQSVAFWCNPISGHATLYWYQQILGQGPKLLIQFQNNGVVDDSQLPKDRFSAERLKGVDSTLKIQPAKLEDSAVYLCASSTKMGDTGELFFGEGSRLTVL.

The chain recombines TRBV9 with TRBJ2-7, with 7 bases lining up with TRBD2. This CDR3 contains 15 residues. The germline V gene has CDR1 SGDLS and CDR2 YYNGEE. After removal of 1 base from V and 0 bases from J, the junction contained 4 bases not matched to a gene. CDR3 sequence (DNA): TGTGCCAGCAGCGTAAGAGCGGGAACCTCCTACGAGCAGTACTTC. It yields the protein CASSVRAGTSYEQYF.